Below are 16 T cell receptor beta chains sequenced from a single sample in a study of T cell responses to AZD1222 COVID-19 vaccine. Clones were read by immunoSEQ multiplex PCR, and TCRdb kept only the in-frame ones, dropping some. The repertoire holds more than 150,000 clones, roughly nine tenths seen once, with 5.5% to 8% in the top ten. Sample: peripheral blood, taken after recovery from COVID-19. The receptors here all came from an adult who had recovered from COVID-19.

The V call is TRBV4-1, the J call TRBJ2-1; the match to TRBD1 covers 10 bases. The CDR3 extends over 17 amino acids. V was clipped by 2 bases and J by 7 bases; unmatched bases: 11. Germline V gene sequence: CDR1 MGHRA, CDR2 YSYEKL. DNA for the CDR3: TGCGCCAGCAGCCAAATGGGACAGGGGTTACTCGAAAATGAGCAGTTCTTC. Translation gives CASSQMGQGLLENEQFF.

The chain combines TRBV14 with TRBJ2-7; perhaps TRBD2 as D (6 bases). Trimming pared 4 bases from V and 0 bases from J, leaving 13 bases between. Germline V gene lookup returns CDR1 SGHDN and CDR2 FVKESK. The CDR3 is 15 amino acids. The CDR3 region is CASSLGGTVSYEQYF. The CDR3 nucleotides are TGTGCCAGCAGCCTCGGCGGGACGGTCTCCTACGAGCAGTACTTC.

The gene calls are TRBV9 and TRBJ2-1; TRBD2 matches 10 bases. There are 15 residues in the CDR3. Germline CDR1 is SGDLS and CDR2 is YYNGEE. The V and J ends lost 0 bases and 7 bases, in that order; junction bases with no gene match: 4. Written as DNA, the CDR3 is TGTGCCAGCAGCGTAGTTGGACTAGCGGCGAATGAGCAGTTCTTC. Translating it yields CASSVVGLAANEQFF.

The chain employs TRBV9 and TRBJ2-6; D remains unclear. Trimming stripped 2 bases from V and 0 bases from J, with 3 bases between. This CDR3 has 14 residues. Per germline, CDR1 SGDLS and CDR2 YYNGEE. CDR3 bases: TGTGCCAGCAGCGTTCCCTCTGGGGCCAACGTCCTGACTTTC. Its protein product is CASSVPSGANVLTF.

This chain connects TRBV28 to TRBJ1-1; the D gene is possibly TRBD1 (6 bases). The CDR3 consists of 14 residues. The germline gives CDR1 MDHEN, CDR2 SYDVKM. V was trimmed by 10 bases and J by 4 bases, leaving 19 bases between them. CDR3: CAIISSGVATEAFF. For the CDR3, the DNA is TGTGCCATCATCTCCTCAGGGGTTGCCACTGAAGCTTTCTTT.

This chain connects TRBV3-1 (or the pseudogene TRBV3-2) to TRBJ2-2; D could derive from TRBD1 or TRBD2 (5 bases each). The CDR3 loop spans 12 amino acids. Germline V gene sequence: CDR1 LGHDT, CDR2 YNNKEL (reference sequence). V lost 6 bases to trimming and J lost 6 bases, with 8 bases between them. CDR3 amino acids: CASSEGPGELFF. CDR3 in DNA: TGTGCCAGCAGTGAGGGGCCCGGGGAGCTGTTTTTT.

The rearrangement uses TRBV11-2 and TRBJ2-7; D gene uncertain. V shed 3 bases and J shed 0 bases, with 6 bases lying between them. Germline V gene sequence: CDR1 SGHAT, CDR2 FQNNGV. This CDR3 contains 13 residues. The CDR3 here is CASSLAYSYEQYF. The CDR3 DNA reads as TGTGCCAGCAGCTTGGCATACTCCTACGAGCAGTACTTC.

This rearrangement joins TRBV2 to TRBJ2-7; the match to TRBD1 covers 12 bases. CDR1 and CDR2 (germline): SNHLY, FYNNEI. Losses at the gene ends were 2 bases for V and 1 base for J; bases not matched to a gene: 3. The CDR3 runs to 16 residues. CDR3 nucleotides: TGTGCCAGCAGTGAACCGGGACAGGGGGCATCCTACGAGCAGTACTTC. This translates into CASSEPGQGASYEQYF.

The chain combines TRBV5-4 with TRBJ2-3; D perhaps matches TRBD2 (5 bases). The germline gives CDR1 SGHNT, CDR2 YYREEE (reference sequence). Trimming shortened V by 4 bases and J by 3 bases, and 15 bases separated the two germline ends. This CDR3 contains 15 residues. The CDR3 bases are TGTGCCAGCAGCCCCTCTAGCATTCGGACAGATACGCAGTATTTT. This translates into CASSPSSIRTDTQYF.

V is TRBV19 and J is TRBJ1-2; D possibly corresponds to TRBD1 (5 bases). Per germline, CDR1 LNHDA and CDR2 SQIVND (reference sequence). V lost 7 bases to trimming and J lost 12 bases, with 30 bases between them. The CDR3 is made up of 16 amino acids. As DNA, the CDR3 is TGTGCCAGTACCGATCCATTATTACCGGGACCCCGGGCTCACACCTTC. Its translation is CASTDPLLPGPRAHTF.

This clone has a handful of counts. The rearrangement links TRBV9 to TRBJ2-5; TRBD2 matches 7 bases. This CDR3 has 16 residues. V was clipped by 0 bases and J by 4 bases; unmatched bases: 9. Germline V gives CDR1 SGDLS, CDR2 YYNGEE. The CDR3 spells CASSVESGVLGETQYF. CDR3 bases: TGTGCCAGCAGCGTAGAGAGCGGGGTCCTCGGAGAGACCCAGTACTTC.

CDR3 bases: TGTGCCAGCAGTGTTCGGCAGGGGAGACACAATGAGCAGTTCTTC. Protein sequence: CASSVRQGRHNEQFF. The chain has TRBV2 and TRBJ2-1; D is perhaps TRBD1 (6 bases). The CDR3 contains 15 residues. CDR1 is SNHLY, CDR2 FYNNEI, per germline. Trimming removed 4 bases at V and 5 bases at J, with 15 bases between.

The V call is TRBV11-2, the J call TRBJ2-1; 8 bases line up with TRBD2. CDR1 and CDR2 (germline): SGHAT, FQNNGV. CDR3 length: 15 residues. V dropped 1 base and J dropped 8; count of bases not matched to a gene: 7. The CDR3 region is CASSLASGSVYEQFF. The CDR3 coding sequence is TGTGCCAGCAGCTTAGCGAGCGGGAGTGTATATGAGCAGTTCTTC.

The chain uses TRBV12-2 and TRBJ1-3. TRBV12-2 is marked as a pseudogene. CDR3 length: 16 residues. In nucleotides, the CDR3 is TGTGCAAGTCGCTTAGCTGTGGGCGGGGAGGGAAACACCATATATTTT. Translation gives CASRLAVGGEGNTIYF.

The V and J genes are TRBV11-3 and TRBJ1-1, with TRBD1 as a possible D gene (5 bases). Trimming stripped 5 bases from V and 7 bases from J, with 14 bases between. CDR3 length: 13 amino acids. Germline CDR1 and CDR2: SGHNT and YENEEA. The CDR3 loop is CASSRPGASEAFF. In DNA, the CDR3 is TGTGCCAGCAGCCGCCCCGGGGCAAGTGAAGCTTTCTTT.

The V and J genes are TRBV6-5 and TRBJ1-1; a weak D match, TRBD1 (5 bases). V was pared by 8 bases and J by 1 base, with 11 bases between. CDR3 size: 13 residues. The V gene's germline CDR1 is MNHEY and CDR2 SVGAGI. In DNA, the CDR3 is TGTGCCAGCTCTTACAGGCGGAACACTGAAGCTTTCTTT. Protein sequence: CASSYRRNTEAFF.